A single T cell receptor (beta chain) is shown here with its context. Antigen unknown. Assay used: immunoSEQ multiplex PCR; TCRdb lists only in-frame clones, some missing. The repertoire holds roughly 120,000 clones, with 70% to 90% as singletons. This sample stems from a study of T cell responses to AZD1222 COVID-19 vaccine. Overall study context: Analysis merged second doses at about 4 or about 12 weeks. The study, taken as a whole, reports: Among the donors, most were white British and more were female, and clonal diversity was possibly underestimated. Spike-specific TCRs gained breadth and depth after people received two AZD1222 doses. Researchers took repertoire samples only after the peak T cell response had come.

The CDR3 length is 13 residues. The germline CDR1 and CDR2 sequences are SNHLY and FYNNEI. J was trimmed by 8 bases and V by 6 bases; bases with no gene match: 6. The sequence derives from an adult in good health. The sequencing used peripheral blood, collected on day 0 of AZD1222 vaccination. The chain employs TRBV2 and TRBJ1-4, with 7 positions matching TRBD1. This CDR3 is CASRWQGEEKLFF. Here the CDR3 DNA reads TGTGCCAGCAGGTGGCAGGGGGAAGAAAAACTGTTTTTT.